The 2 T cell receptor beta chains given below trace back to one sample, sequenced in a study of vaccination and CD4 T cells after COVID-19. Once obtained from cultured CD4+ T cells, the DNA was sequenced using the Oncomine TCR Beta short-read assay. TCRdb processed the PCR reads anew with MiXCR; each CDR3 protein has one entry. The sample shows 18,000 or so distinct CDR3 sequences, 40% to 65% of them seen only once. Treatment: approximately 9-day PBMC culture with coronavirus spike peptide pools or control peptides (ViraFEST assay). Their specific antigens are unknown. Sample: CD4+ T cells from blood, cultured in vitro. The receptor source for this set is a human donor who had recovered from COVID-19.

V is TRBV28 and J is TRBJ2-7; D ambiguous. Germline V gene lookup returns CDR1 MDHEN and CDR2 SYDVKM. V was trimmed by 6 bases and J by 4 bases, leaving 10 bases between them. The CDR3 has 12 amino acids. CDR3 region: CASRNSIYEQYF. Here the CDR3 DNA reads TGTGCCAGCAGGAACTCTATTTACGAGCAGTACTTC. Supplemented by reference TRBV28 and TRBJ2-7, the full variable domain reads DVKVTQSSRYLVKRTGEKVFLECVQDMDHENMFWYRQDPGLGLRLIYFSYDVKMKEKGDIPEGYSVSREKKERFSLILESASTNQTSMYLCASRNSIYEQYFGPGTRLTVT.

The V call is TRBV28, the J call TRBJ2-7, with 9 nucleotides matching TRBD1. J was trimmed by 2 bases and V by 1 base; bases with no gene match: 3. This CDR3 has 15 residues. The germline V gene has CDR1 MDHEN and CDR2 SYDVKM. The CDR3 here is CASSLSTGGTYEQYF. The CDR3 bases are TGTGCCAGCAGTTTATCGACAGGGGGGACCTACGAGCAGTACTTC.